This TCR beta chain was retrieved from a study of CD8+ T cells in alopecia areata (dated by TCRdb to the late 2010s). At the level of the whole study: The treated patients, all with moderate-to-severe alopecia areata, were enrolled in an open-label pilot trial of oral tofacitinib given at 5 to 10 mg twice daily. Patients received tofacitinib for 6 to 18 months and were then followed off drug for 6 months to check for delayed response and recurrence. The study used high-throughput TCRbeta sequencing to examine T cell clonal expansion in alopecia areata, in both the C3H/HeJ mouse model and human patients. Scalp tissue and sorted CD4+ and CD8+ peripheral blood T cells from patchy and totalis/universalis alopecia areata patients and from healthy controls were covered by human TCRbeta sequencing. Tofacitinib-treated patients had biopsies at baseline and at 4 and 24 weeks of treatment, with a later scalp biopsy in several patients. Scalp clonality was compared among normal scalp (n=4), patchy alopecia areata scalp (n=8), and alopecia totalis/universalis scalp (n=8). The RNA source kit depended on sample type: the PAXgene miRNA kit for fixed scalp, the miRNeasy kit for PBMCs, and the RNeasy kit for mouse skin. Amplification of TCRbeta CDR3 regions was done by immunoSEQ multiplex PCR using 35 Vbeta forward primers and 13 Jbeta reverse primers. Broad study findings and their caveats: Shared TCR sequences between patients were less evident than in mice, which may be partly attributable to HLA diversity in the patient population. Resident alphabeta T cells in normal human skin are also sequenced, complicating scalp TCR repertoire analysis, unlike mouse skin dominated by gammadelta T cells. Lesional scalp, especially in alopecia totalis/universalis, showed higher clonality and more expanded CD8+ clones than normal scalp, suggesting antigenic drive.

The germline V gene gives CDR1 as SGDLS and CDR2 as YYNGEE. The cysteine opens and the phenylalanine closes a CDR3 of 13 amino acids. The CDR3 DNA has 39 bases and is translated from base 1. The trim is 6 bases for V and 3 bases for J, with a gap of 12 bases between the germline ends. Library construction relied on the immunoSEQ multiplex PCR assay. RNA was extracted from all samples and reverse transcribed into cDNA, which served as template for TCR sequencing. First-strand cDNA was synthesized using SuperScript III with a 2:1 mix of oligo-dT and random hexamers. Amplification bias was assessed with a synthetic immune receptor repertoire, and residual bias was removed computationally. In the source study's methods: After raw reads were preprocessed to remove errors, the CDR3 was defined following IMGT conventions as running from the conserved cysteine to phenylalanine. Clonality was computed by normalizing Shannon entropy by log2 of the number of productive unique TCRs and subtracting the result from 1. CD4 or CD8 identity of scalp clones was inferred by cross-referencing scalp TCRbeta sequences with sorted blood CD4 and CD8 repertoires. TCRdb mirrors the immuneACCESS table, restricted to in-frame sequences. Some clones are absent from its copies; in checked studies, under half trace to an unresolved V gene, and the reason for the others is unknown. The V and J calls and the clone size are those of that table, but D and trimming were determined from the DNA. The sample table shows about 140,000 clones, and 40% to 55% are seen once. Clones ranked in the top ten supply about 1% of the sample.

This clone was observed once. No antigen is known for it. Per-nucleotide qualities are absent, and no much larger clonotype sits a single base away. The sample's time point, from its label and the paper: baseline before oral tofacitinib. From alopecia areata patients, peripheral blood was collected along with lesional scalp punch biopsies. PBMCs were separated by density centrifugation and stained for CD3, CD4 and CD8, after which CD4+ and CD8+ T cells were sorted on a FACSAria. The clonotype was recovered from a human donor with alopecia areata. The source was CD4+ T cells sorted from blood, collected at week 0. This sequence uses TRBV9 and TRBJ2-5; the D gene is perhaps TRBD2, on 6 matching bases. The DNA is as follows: TGTGCCAGCACCCGGCCGGGGGAAGAGACCCAGTACTTC. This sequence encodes CASTRPGEETQYF.